Sequencing of this TCR beta chain was carried out in a study of blood T cells in healthy people across ages. Healthy individuals of Caucasian origin from Russia, aged 6 to 90, served as donors. Primers used in a second PCR of roughly 7 to 11 cycles were a sample-barcoded 5' primer and a J-beta primer mix. One entry per CDR3 protein, called by TCRdb with MiXCR from the 5' RACE reads. The data contain approximately 690,000 distinct CDR3 sequences, under 65% of them singletons. Germline lookup yields CDR1 SGHDT and CDR2 YYEEEE. Trimming at V came to 3 bases and at J to 4 bases, leaving 4 bases not matched to a gene. This CDR3 spans 15 amino acids. This clonotype was seen only a few times. Its antigen is not identified. Overall study results and limits: Diversity of TCR beta per million T cells declined in a roughly linear way with age. The long-lived group displayed more naive CD4+ cells, plus higher diversity, than the aged donors did.

Source material: blood. The V and J genes are TRBV5-6 and TRBJ2-6; TRBD1 matches at 7 bases. The clonotype originates from a man between 60 and 70 years old in good health. In nucleotides, the CDR3 is TGTGCCAGCAGCTACACAGGGGCCGGGGCCAACGTCCTGACTTTC. Residues: CASSYTGAGANVLTF. The complete variable domain, with remaining parts taken from reference TRBV5-6 and TRBJ2-6, reads DAGVTQSPTHLIKTRGQQVTLRCSPKSGHDTVSWYQQALGQGPQFIFQYYEEEERQRGNFPDRFSGHQFPNYSSELNVNALLLGDSALYLCASSYTGAGANVLTFGAGSRLTVL.